The sequence of this TCR beta chain was determined in a study of shared clonotypes between healthy human individuals. CD45RO-negative cells were positively selected for CCR7, leaving out terminally differentiated effector memory CD45RA+ cells. Libraries were prepared by immunoSEQ multiplex PCR; TCRdb keeps only in-frame clonotypes and omits some of them. The sample lists more than 2 million clones, about 95% occurring once. Germline trimming cut 2 bases from V and 8 bases from J; bases unmatched to any gene: 8. CDR1 is SEHNR and CDR2 is FQNEAQ in the germline V gene (reference sequence). The CDR3 contains 15 residues.

The origin of this receptor is a man younger than 30 in good health. The rearrangement links TRBV7-9 to TRBJ2-1; TRBD2 aligns across 8 bases. What was sequenced was naive CD8+ T cells sorted from blood. The chain's CDR3 is CASSLKSSGNYEQFF. The CDR3 DNA follows: TGTGCCAGCAGCTTAAAAAGTAGCGGGAACTATGAGCAGTTCTTC.